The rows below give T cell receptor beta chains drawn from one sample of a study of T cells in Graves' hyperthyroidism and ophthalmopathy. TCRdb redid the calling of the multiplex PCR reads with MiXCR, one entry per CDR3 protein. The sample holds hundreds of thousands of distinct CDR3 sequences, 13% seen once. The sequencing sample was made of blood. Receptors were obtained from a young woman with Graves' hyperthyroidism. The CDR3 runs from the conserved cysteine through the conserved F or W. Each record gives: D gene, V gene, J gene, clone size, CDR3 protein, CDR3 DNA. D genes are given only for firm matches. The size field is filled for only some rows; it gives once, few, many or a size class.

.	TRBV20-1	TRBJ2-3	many	CSAIRGVRTDTQYF	TGCAGTGCCATCAGAGGGGTTCGCACAGATACGCAGTATTTT
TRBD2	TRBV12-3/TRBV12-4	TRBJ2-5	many	CASSLGLAGAQYF	TGTGCCAGCAGCCTTGGACTAGCGGGAGCCCAGTACTTC
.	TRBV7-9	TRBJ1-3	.	CASSFRKARNTIYF	TGTGCCAGCAGCTTCAGGAAAGCCCGAAACACCATATATTTT
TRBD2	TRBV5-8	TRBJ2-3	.	CASSPSSGISTDTQYF	TGTGCCAGCAGCCCCTCTAGCGGGATTAGCACAGATACGCAGTATTTT
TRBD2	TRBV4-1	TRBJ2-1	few	CASSVELAGGVEQFF	TGCGCCAGCTCCGTCGAGCTAGCGGGAGGGGTGGAGCAGTTCTTC
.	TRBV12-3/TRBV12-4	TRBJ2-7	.	CASSLTVNEQYF	TGTGCCAGCAGTCTGACAGTGAACGAGCAGTACTTC
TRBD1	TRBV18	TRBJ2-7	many	CASSPVVGTEYEQYF	TGTGCCAGCTCACCGGTCGTTGGGACAGAGTACGAGCAGTACTTC
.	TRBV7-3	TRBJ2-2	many	CASSLNAGELFF	TGTGCCAGCAGCTTAAATGCCGGGGAGCTGTTTTTT
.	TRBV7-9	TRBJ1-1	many	CASSFQRIRGSRDTEAFF	TGTGCCAGCAGCTTCCAGAGAATTCGAGGGAGTCGGGACACTGAAGCTTTCTTT
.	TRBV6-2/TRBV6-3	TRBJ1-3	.	CASSYNAIAGSGAGNTIYF	TGTGCCAGCAGTTACAATGCTATCGCGGGATCGGGGGCCGGAAACACCATATATTTT
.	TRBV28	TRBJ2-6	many	CASSLHGGSGANVLTF	TGTGCCAGCAGTCTTCATGGGGGCTCTGGGGCCAACGTCCTGACTTTC
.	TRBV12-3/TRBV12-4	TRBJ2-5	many	CASRWTQGRTQYF	TGTGCCAGCAGGTGGACCCAAGGACGAACCCAGTACTTC
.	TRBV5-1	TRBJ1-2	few	CASSLAGWGGQKANYGYTF	TGCGCCAGCAGCTTGGCCGGCTGGGGAGGACAGAAAGCTAACTATGGCTACACCTTC
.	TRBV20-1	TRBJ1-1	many	CSAREGHGNTEAFF	TGCAGTGCTAGAGAGGGACACGGGAACACTGAAGCTTTCTTT
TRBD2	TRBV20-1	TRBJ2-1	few	CSASRSGGAYNEQFF	TGCAGTGCTAGTCGGAGCGGGGGAGCCTACAATGAGCAGTTCTTC
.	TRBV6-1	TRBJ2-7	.	CASSEGGRRSYEQYF	TGTGCCAGCAGTGAAGGTGGTAGAAGATCCTACGAGCAGTACTTC
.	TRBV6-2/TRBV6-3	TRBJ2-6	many	CAVQGTWANVLTF	TGTGCCGTCCAGGGGACCTGGGCCAACGTCCTGACTTTC
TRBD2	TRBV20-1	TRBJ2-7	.	CSARDLGLGYYEQYF	TGCAGTGCTAGAGATTTGGGACTAGGTTACTACGAGCAGTACTTC
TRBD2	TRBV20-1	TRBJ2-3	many	CSASPGLGADTQYF	TGCAGTGCATCTCCGGGACTAGGTGCAGATACGCAGTATTTT
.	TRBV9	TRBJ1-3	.	CASSVGQGNTIYF	TGTGCCAGCAGCGTAGGCCAGGGAAACACCATATATTTT
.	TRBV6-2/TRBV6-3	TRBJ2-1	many	CASSYSTNSYNEQFF	TGTGCCAGCAGTTACTCCACGAACTCCTACAATGAGCAGTTCTTC
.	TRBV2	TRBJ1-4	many	CASSEALKLFF	TGTGCCAGCAGTGAAGCTCTCAAACTGTTTTTT
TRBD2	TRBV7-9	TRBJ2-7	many	CASSPQEGGPYEQYF	TGTGCCAGCAGCCCCCAGGAGGGAGGGCCCTACGAGCAGTACTTC
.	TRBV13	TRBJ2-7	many	CASTLRTAPGDEQYF	TGTGCCAGCACTCTGCGGACAGCCCCGGGGGACGAGCAGTACTTC
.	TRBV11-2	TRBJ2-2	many	CASSLDGTGELFF	TGTGCCAGCAGCTTAGACGGCACCGGGGAGCTGTTTTTT
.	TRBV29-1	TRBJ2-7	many	CSVGGRTTYEQYF	TGCAGCGTTGGGGGACGGACGACTTACGAGCAGTACTTC
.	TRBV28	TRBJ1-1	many	CASSADALGNTEAFF	TGTGCCAGCAGCGCTGACGCTTTGGGGAACACTGAAGCTTTCTTT
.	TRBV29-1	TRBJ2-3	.	CSSDPQSTDTQYF	TGCAGCAGCGACCCGCAAAGCACAGATACGCAGTATTTT
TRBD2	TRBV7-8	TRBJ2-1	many	CASSWTGLAGEISEQFF	TGTGCCAGCAGCTGGACGGGACTAGCGGGAGAGATAAGTGAGCAGTTCTTC
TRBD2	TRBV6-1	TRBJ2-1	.	CASSLGLAFDEQFF	TGTGCCAGCAGCTTGGGACTAGCATTCGATGAGCAGTTCTTC
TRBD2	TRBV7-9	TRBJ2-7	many	CASSAGTSGRTYEQYF	TGTGCCAGCAGCGCTGGGACTAGCGGGAGGACCTACGAGCAGTACTTC
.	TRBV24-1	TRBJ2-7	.	CATSAGAANFYEQYF	TGTGCCACCAGTGCAGGGGCCGCTAATTTCTACGAGCAGTACTTC
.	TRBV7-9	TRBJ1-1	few	CASSYPGAQQGATEAFF	TGTGCCAGCAGCTATCCGGGGGCCCAACAAGGGGCCACTGAAGCTTTCTTT
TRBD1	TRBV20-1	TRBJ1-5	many	CSASSRDRDYQPQHF	TGCAGTGCATCATCCCGGGACAGGGATTATCAGCCCCAGCATTTT
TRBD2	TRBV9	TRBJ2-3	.	CASSVGQRGGLGGTDTQYF	TGTGCCAGCAGCGTTGGGCAGCGGGGGGGCCTGGGAGGCACAGATACGCAGTATTTT
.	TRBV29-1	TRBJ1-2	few	CSGFGLYGYTF	TGCAGCGGATTCGGACTCTATGGCTACACCTTC
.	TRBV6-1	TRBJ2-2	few	CAIQEGEWVTGELFF	TGTGCCATCCAGGAGGGAGAGTGGGTCACCGGGGAGCTGTTTTTT
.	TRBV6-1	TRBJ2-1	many	CASSYPGPQKHEQFF	TGTGCCAGCAGTTATCCGGGCCCCCAGAAGCATGAGCAGTTCTTC
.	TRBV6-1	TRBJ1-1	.	CASSELVRRGAFF	TGTGCCAGCAGTGAATTAGTCCGGCGGGGGGCTTTCTTT
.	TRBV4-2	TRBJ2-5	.	CASSQYSELVQAQYF	TGTGCCAGCAGCCAATATAGCGAGCTGGTCCAGGCCCAGTACTTC
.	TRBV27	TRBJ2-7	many	CASSLSLDGYEQYF	TGTGCCAGCAGTTTATCGCTGGACGGCTACGAGCAGTACTTC
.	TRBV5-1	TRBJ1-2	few	CATAEGPSTTSYGYTF	TGCGCCACCGCGGAGGGGCCATCCACTACCTCATATGGCTACACCTTC
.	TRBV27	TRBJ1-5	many	CASSLMGTSNQPQHF	TGTGCCAGCAGTTTAATGGGGACTAGCAATCAGCCCCAGCATTTT
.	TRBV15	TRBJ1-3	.	CATSRDSPGSGNTIYF	TGTGCCACCAGCAGAGACTCCCCGGGCTCTGGAAACACCATATATTTT
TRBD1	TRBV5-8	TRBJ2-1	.	CASSLALGTGGLEQFF	TGTGCCAGCAGCTTGGCCTTGGGGACAGGGGGCCTTGAGCAGTTCTTC
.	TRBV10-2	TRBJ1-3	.	CASISGGSGNTIYF	TGCGCCAGCATCTCGGGAGGCTCTGGAAACACCATATATTTT
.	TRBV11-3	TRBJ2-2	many	CASSRTSGGELFF	TGTGCCAGCAGCCGGACGTCGGGCGGGGAGCTGTTTTTT
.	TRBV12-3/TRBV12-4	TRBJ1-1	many	CASSFFGRANTEAFF	TGTGCCAGCAGTTTTTTTGGCCGGGCGAACACTGAAGCTTTCTTT
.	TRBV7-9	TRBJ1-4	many	CASSISGNEKLFF	TGTGCCAGCAGCATATCTGGTAATGAAAAACTGTTTTTT
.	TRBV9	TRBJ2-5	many	CASSVGSETQYF	TGTGCCAGCAGCGTAGGAAGCGAGACCCAGTACTTC
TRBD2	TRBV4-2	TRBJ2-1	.	CASSQVSGRLKAYNEQFF	TGTGCCAGCAGCCAAGTTAGCGGGAGGCTTAAAGCCTACAATGAGCAGTTCTTC
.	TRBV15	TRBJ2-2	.	CATSRLDRDTGELFF	TGTGCCACCAGCAGATTGGATAGGGACACCGGGGAGCTGTTTTTT
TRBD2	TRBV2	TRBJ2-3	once	CASSEGLAGVISTDTQYF	TGTGCCAGCAGTGAAGGGCTAGCGGGGGTTATTAGCACAGATACGCAGTATTTT
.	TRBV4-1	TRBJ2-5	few	CASSQRWRGETQYF	TGCGCCAGCAGCCAACGGTGGCGAGGAGAGACCCAGTACTTC
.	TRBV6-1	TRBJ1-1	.	CASTKFGPTTEAFF	TGTGCCAGCACCAAGTTCGGGCCGACCACTGAAGCTTTCTTT
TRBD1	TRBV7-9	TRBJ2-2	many	CASSPRDRGIGELFF	TGTGCCAGCAGCCCTCGGGACAGGGGGATCGGGGAGCTGTTTTTT
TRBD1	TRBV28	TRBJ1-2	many	CASSDRGRAYGYTF	TGTGCCAGCAGTGACAGGGGACGTGCCTATGGCTACACCTTC